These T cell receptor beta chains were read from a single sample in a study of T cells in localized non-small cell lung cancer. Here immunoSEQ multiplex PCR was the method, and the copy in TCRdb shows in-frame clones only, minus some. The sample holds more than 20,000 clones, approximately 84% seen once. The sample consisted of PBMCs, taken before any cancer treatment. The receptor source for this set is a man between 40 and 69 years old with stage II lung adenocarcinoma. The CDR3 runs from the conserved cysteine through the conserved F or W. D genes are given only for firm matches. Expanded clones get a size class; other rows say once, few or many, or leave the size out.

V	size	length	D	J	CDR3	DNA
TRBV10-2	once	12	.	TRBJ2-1	CASSELLNEQFF	TGCGCCAGCAGTGAGCTTCTCAATGAGCAGTTCTTC
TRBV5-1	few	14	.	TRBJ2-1	CASSLAVSYNEQFF	TGCGCCAGCAGCTTGGCCGTGTCCTACAATGAGCAGTTCTTC
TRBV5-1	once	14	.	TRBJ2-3	CASSLERSTDTQYF	TGCGCCAGCAGCTTGGAGCGTAGCACAGATACGCAGTATTTT
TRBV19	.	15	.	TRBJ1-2	CASSQETGRGYGYTF	TGTGCCAGTAGCCAAGAGACAGGCAGGGGCTATGGCTACACCTTC
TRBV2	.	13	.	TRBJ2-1	CASSDRFVSEQFF	TGTGCCAGCAGTGACCGATTTGTTTCGGAGCAGTTCTTC
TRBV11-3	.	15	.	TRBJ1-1	CASSFGAATNTEAFF	TGTGCCAGCAGCTTCGGTGCGGCTACGAACACTGAAGCTTTCTTT
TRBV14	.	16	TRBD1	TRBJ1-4	CASSQPGQGAREKLFF	TGTGCCAGCAGCCAACCGGGACAGGGGGCGCGTGAAAAACTGTTTTTT
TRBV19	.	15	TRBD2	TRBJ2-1	CASSISAGVGNEQFF	TGTGCCAGTAGTATCTCTGCGGGAGTAGGCAATGAGCAGTTCTTC
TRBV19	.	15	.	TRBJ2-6	CASKNPGSGANVLTF	TGTGCCAGTAAAAACCCTGGCTCTGGGGCCAACGTCCTGACTTTC
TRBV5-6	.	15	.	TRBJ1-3	CASSLGRGRGNTIYF	TGTGCCAGCAGCTTGGGGCGGGGAAGAGGAAACACCATATATTTT
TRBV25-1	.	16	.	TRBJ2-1	CASSGKLGDSYNEQFF	TGTGCCAGCAGTGGAAAATTGGGGGACTCCTACAATGAGCAGTTCTTC
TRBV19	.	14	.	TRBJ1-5	CASSMSGLNQPQHF	TGTGCCAGTAGTATGAGCGGTCTAAATCAGCCCCAGCATTTT
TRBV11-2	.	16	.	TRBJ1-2	CASSSLRQTPNYGYTF	TGTGCCAGCAGCTCGTTAAGACAGACTCCTAACTATGGCTACACCTTC
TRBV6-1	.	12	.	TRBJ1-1	CASSEVSFEAFF	TGTGCCAGCAGTGAAGTGAGCTTCGAAGCTTTCTTT
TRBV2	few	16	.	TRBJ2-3	CASSEARGSSTDTQYF	TGTGCCAGCAGTGAAGCAAGAGGTTCCAGCACAGATACGCAGTATTTT
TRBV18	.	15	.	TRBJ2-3	CASSPPGGREDTQYF	TGTGCCAGCTCACCACCGGGGGGGCGAGAAGATACGCAGTATTTT
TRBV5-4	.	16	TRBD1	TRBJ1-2	CASSLARTGGRYGYTF	TGTGCCAGCAGCTTGGCCCGGACAGGGGGGAGGTATGGCTACACCTTC
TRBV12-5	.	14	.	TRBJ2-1	CASLTGDEFNEQFF	TGTGCTAGTCTCACGGGGGATGAGTTCAATGAGCAGTTCTTC
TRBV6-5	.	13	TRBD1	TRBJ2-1	CASSYSKGAREFF	TGTGCCAGCAGTTACTCGAAGGGGGCCCGGGAGTTCTTC
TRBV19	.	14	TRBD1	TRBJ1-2	CASSPGTATYGYTF	TGTGCCAGTAGTCCCGGGACAGCAACGTATGGCTACACCTTC
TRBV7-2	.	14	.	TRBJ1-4	CASSLEGGEWKLFF	TGTGCCAGCAGCTTAGAGGGCGGAGAATGGAAACTGTTTTTT
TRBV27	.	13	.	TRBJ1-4	CASSFNGGEKLFF	TGTGCCAGCAGTTTCAATGGAGGCGAAAAACTGTTTTTT
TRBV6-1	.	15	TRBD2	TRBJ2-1	CASSVAGISYNEQFF	TGTGCCAGCAGCGTAGCGGGGATCTCCTACAATGAGCAGTTCTTC
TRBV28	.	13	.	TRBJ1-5	CASSESRLRPQHF	TGTGCCAGCAGCGAGAGCCGGTTAAGGCCCCAGCATTTT
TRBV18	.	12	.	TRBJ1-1	CASSPNGAEAFF	TGTGCCAGCTCACCAAATGGTGCCGAAGCTTTCTTT
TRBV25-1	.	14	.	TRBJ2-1	CASTPTGPYNEQFF	TGTGCCAGCACCCCAACGGGACCCTACAATGAGCAGTTCTTC
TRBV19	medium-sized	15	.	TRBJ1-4	CASSMRKALREKLFF	TGTGCCAGTAGTATGAGGAAGGCCCTTAGGGAAAAACTGTTTTTT
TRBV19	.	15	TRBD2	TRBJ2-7	CASSIDRRETGEQYF	TGTGCCAGTAGTATAGATCGGCGGGAGACGGGGGAGCAGTACTTC
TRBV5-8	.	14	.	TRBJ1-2	CASSLVNSNYGYTF	TGTGCCAGCAGCTTGGTTAACTCAAATTATGGCTACACCTTC
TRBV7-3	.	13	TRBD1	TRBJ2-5	CASSSGTAETQYF	TGTGCCAGCAGCTCCGGGACAGCAGAGACCCAGTACTTC
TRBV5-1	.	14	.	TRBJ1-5	CASSQDSSNQPQHF	TGCGCCAGCAGCCAAGATAGTAGCAATCAGCCCCAGCATTTT